What follows are 23 T cell receptor beta chains derived from one specimen sequenced in a study of blood T cell repertoires in COVID-19. Assay: immunoSEQ multiplex PCR; the TCRdb copy retains only in-frame clones and omits some. Among about 73,000 clones listed, roughly nine tenths were seen once. Sequencing was done on a sample of peripheral blood. The source is a man older than 75 with acute or convalescent COVID-19.

This chain joins TRBV6-5 and TRBJ1-5; the D is unclear. V lost 6 bases and J lost 3, with 12 bases in between. This CDR3 contains 14 residues. Germline-derived CDR1 and CDR2 are MNHEY and SVGAGI. The CDR3: CASSPTSPNQPQHF. CDR3 coding DNA: TGTGCCAGCAGCCCGACATCTCCCAATCAGCCCCAGCATTTT.

The V and J genes are TRBV19 and TRBJ2-3; TRBD2 matches at 8 bases. This CDR3 has 14 residues. V was clipped by 6 bases and J by 4 bases; unmatched bases: 6. Germline CDR1 and CDR2: LNHDA and SQIVND (reference sequence). The CDR3 spells CASSAAGDSDTQYF. CDR3 bases: TGTGCCAGTAGCGCAGCGGGAGACTCAGATACGCAGTATTTT.

The V and J genes are TRBV20-1 and TRBJ2-7; D may be TRBD1 (6 bases). The germline V gene has CDR1 DFQATT and CDR2 SNEGSKA (reference sequence). This CDR3 has 14 amino acids. V was shortened by 3 bases and J by 0 bases, with 12 bases between the two germline ends. The CDR3 sequence: CSASLGQSSYEQYF. In nucleotides, the CDR3 is TGCAGTGCTAGTTTAGGACAGAGCTCCTACGAGCAGTACTTC.

The J gene is TRBJ1-5, the V gene TRBV4-2; D not certain. The CDR3 is 15 amino acids. V lost 0 bases, J lost 7 bases, and 13 bases lay in between. Germline CDR1 is LGHNA and CDR2 is YNFKEQ. DNA of the CDR3: TGTGCCAGCAGCCAAGATGGCCAGGTGGCCCAGCCCCAGCATTTT. Its protein product is CASSQDGQVAQPQHF.

This clone was detected only once. The chain recombines TRBV12-3 or TRBV12-4 with TRBJ2-7, with D unresolved. V lost 3 bases to trimming and J lost 4 bases, with 4 bases between them. The CDR3 contains 11 residues. This chain's CDR3 is CASSLYYEQYF. CDR3 DNA sequence: TGTGCCAGCAGTTTGTATTACGAGCAGTACTTC.

DNA of the CDR3: TGTGCCAGCAGCCTGGGACTAGCGGGAGATCAAGAGACCCAGTACTTC. Its translation is CASSLGLAGDQETQYF. The chain combines TRBV3-1 (or the pseudogene TRBV3-2) with TRBJ2-5, with 14 bases fitting TRBD2. Germline loops: CDR1 LGHDT, CDR2 YNNKEL (reference sequence). The CDR3 is 16 residues long. V gave up 4 bases and J gave up 2 bases; unmatched junction bases: 3.

The chain employs TRBV14 and TRBJ1-5; D perhaps matches TRBD1 (6 bases). V lost 6 bases and J 4 bases, leaving 13 bases between the germline ends. The CDR3 runs to 14 residues. Germline V gene sequence: CDR1 SGHDN, CDR2 FVKESK. CDR3 amino acids: CASSLQGGNQPQHF. The CDR3 nucleotides are TGTGCCAGCAGTCTACAGGGAGGGAATCAGCCCCAGCATTTT.

The chain is built from TRBV5-4 and TRBJ2-2; TRBD1 agrees at 8 bases. Germline V gene sequence: CDR1 SGHNT, CDR2 YYREEE (reference sequence). This CDR3 is 14 amino acids long. After removal of 5 bases from V and 4 bases from J, the junction contained 4 bases not matched to a gene. In nucleotides, the CDR3 is TGTGCCAGCAGTCAACAGGGGGTCACCGGGGAGCTGTTTTTT. Translating gives CASSQQGVTGELFF.

J is TRBJ2-5 and V is TRBV7-9; 10 bases are shared with TRBD1. This CDR3 is built from 16 residues. The V gene end was trimmed by 6 bases and the J gene end by 4 bases; junction bases not matched to a gene: 11. Germline CDR1 and CDR2: SEHNR and FQNEAQ (reference sequence). This CDR3 is CASSPPGTGVGETQYF. DNA for the CDR3: TGTGCCAGCAGTCCTCCCGGGACAGGGGTTGGAGAGACCCAGTACTTC. The whole variable domain, remainder taken from reference TRBV7-9 and TRBJ2-5, is DTGVSQNPRHKITKRGQNVTFRCDPISEHNRLYWYRQTLGQGPEFLTYFQNEAQLEKSRLLSDRFSAERPKGSFSTLEIQRTEQGDSAMYLCASSPPGTGVGETQYFGPGTRLLVL.

The chain couples TRBV19 to TRBJ1-5, with D hard to call. The CDR3 length is 15 residues. CDR1 and CDR2 from the germline V gene are LNHDA and SQIVND (reference sequence). Trimming cost V 6 bases and J 1 base, with 13 bases left between them. For the CDR3, the DNA is TGTGCCAGTAGAGTCCCGGGATTGAGCAATCAGCCCCAGCATTTT. This translates into CASRVPGLSNQPQHF.

The rearrangement uses TRBV18 and TRBJ2-7, with 8 bases aligning to TRBD2. The CDR3 sequence is 14 residues long. Germline CDR1 reads KGHSH; CDR2 reads LQKENI. V was pared by 2 bases and J by 0 bases, with 0 bases of the junction left unmatched. The CDR3 bases are TGTGCCAGCTCACCAAGCGGGGGCTCCTACGAGCAGTACTTC. Translated: CASSPSGGSYEQYF.

CDR3 in DNA: TGTGCCAGCAGCTTCAGGAGGGTTACTGAAGCTTTCTTT. The encoded protein is CASSFRRVTEAFF. The J gene is TRBJ1-1, the V gene TRBV7-2; no clear D gene. The CDR3 contains 13 residues. V was shortened by 3 bases and J by 5 bases, with 10 bases between the two germline ends. From germline, CDR1 is SGHTA and CDR2 FQGNSA.

V and J are TRBV10-3 and TRBJ2-1; 16 bases agree with TRBD2. The CDR3 extends over 17 amino acids. Per germline, CDR1 ENHRY and CDR2 SYGVKD. Trimming removed 0 bases from V and 10 bases from J; junction bases left unmatched: 6. Here the CDR3 DNA reads TGTGCCATCAGTGAGTCGCCGGGGACTAGCGGGAGGGACGAGCAGTTCTTC. Translating gives CAISESPGTSGRDEQFF.

The V and J genes are TRBV2 and TRBJ1-1, with 8 bases identical to TRBD1. The germline V gene encodes CDR1 SNHLY and CDR2 FYNNEI. CDR3 size: 13 residues. J gave up 1 base and V 9 bases, and 4 bases lay outside the gene matches. The CDR3 DNA reads as TGTGCCAGTCGGACAGGGCGGAACACTGAAGCTTTCTTT. Translated: CASRTGRNTEAFF.

The J gene is TRBJ2-7, the V gene TRBV6-5; possible D gene TRBD1, 5 bases. V lost 10 bases and J 4 bases, leaving 17 bases between the germline ends. Germline CDR1 MNHEY, CDR2 SVGAGI. The length of the CDR3 is 13 residues. In nucleotides, the CDR3 is TGTGCCACAGCCGAATACAGGAGTTACGAGCAGTACTTC. Its protein is CATAEYRSYEQYF.

The chain combines TRBV5-8 with TRBJ2-7; D remains unclear. Germline assignment: CDR1 SGHTS and CDR2 YDEGEE. Trimming removed 2 bases from V and 2 bases from J, with 11 bases in between. This CDR3 contains 14 residues. CDR3 amino acids: CASSFGPRTYEQYF. In DNA form, the CDR3 reads TGTGCCAGCAGCTTCGGTCCGAGAACCTACGAGCAGTACTTC.

The chain links TRBV7-9 to TRBJ1-2; D not resolved. The CDR3 consists of 13 residues. V shed 1 base and J shed 2 bases, with 5 bases lying between them. CDR1 SEHNR and CDR2 FQNEAQ come from the germline V gene (reference sequence). In DNA form, the CDR3 reads TGTGCCAGCAGCTTAGATAAAAACTATGGCTACACCTTC. This gives the protein CASSLDKNYGYTF.

The chain is built from TRBV3-1 (or the pseudogene TRBV3-2) and TRBJ1-2, with D perhaps TRBD1 (6 bases). CDR1 and CDR2 (germline): LGHDT, YNNKEL (reference sequence). The CDR3 loop spans 15 amino acids. V was cut by 3 bases and J by 5 bases, with 16 bases left in between. The CDR3 DNA sequence: TGTGCCAGCAGCCAGGATGCCCTACAGGGATATGGCTACACCTTC. Its protein product is CASSQDALQGYGYTF.

This chain uses TRBV2 with TRBJ1-5; no firm D call. The CDR3 consists of 15 residues. Trimming shortened V by 4 bases and J by 0 bases, and 10 bases separated the two germline ends. CDR1 is SNHLY, CDR2 FYNNEI, per germline. The CDR3 DNA reads as TGTGCCAGCAGTGGTGGCATTAATAGCAATCAGCCCCAGCATTTT. This codes for CASSGGINSNQPQHF.

The gene calls are TRBV10-2 and TRBJ1-6; 8 bases map to TRBD1. The germline CDR1 and CDR2 sequences are WSHSY and SAAADI. The CDR3 is 15 amino acids. The trim removed 4 bases at V and 8 bases at J, leaving 7 bases unmatched. The DNA for the CDR3 is TGCGCCAGCAGTGTCCTAGACAGGGGTGATTCACCCCTCCACTTT. Translated: CASSVLDRGDSPLHF.

The V gene is TRBV5-6, the J gene TRBJ2-7, with 14 bases identical to TRBD2. The CDR3 loop spans 15 amino acids. CDR1 and CDR2 (germline): SGHDT, YYEEEE. Losses at the gene ends were 0 bases for V and 6 bases for J; bases not matched to a gene: 2. The CDR3 bases are TGTGCCAGCAGCTTGGACGGGACTAGCGGGGGCGAGCAGTACTTC. It translates to CASSLDGTSGGEQYF. The full variable domain, in which reference TRBV5-6 and TRBJ2-7 provide the parts outside the CDR3, is DAGVTQSPTHLIKTRGQQVTLRCSPKSGHDTVSWYQQALGQGPQFIFQYYEEEERQRGNFPDRFSGHQFPNYSSELNVNALLLGDSALYLCASSLDGTSGGEQYFGPGTRLTVT.

A few counts support this clone. This chain links TRBV3-1 (or the pseudogene TRBV3-2) with TRBJ1-2, with TRBD1 identical over 8 bases. Germline V CDR1 and CDR2: LGHDT, YNNKEL (reference sequence). This CDR3 comprises 14 residues. The ends lost 2 bases at V and 8 bases at J; junction bases unmatched: 7. In DNA, the CDR3 is TGTGCCAGCAGCCAATTCCGGACAGGGAGCGGCTACACCTTC. This translates into CASSQFRTGSGYTF.

This rearrangement joins TRBV28 to TRBJ1-2; TRBD1 matches at 10 bases. Germline V gives CDR1 MDHEN, CDR2 SYDVKM. Trimming removed 5 bases from V and 5 bases from J; junction bases left unmatched: 8. The CDR3 spans 15 residues. CDR3 coding DNA: TGTGCCAGCAGTCCGGACAGGGGGAAGGGGTATGGCTACACCTTC. Translated: CASSPDRGKGYGYTF.